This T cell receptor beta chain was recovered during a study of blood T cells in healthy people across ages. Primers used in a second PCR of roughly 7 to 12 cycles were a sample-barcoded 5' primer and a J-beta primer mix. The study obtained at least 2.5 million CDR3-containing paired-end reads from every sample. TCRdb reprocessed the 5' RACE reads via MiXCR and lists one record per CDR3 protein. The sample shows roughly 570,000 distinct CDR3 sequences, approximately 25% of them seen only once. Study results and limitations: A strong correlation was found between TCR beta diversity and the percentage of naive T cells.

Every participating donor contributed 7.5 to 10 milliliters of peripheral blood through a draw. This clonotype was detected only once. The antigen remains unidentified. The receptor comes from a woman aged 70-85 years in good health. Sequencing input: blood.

CDR3 DNA: TGTGCCAGCAGTTTTAGACAGCATGGCTACACCTTC. Protein product: CASSFRQHGYTF. V usage is TRBV27 and J usage is TRBJ1-2; D possibly corresponds to TRBD1 (5 bases). V gave up 3 bases and J gave up 6 bases, with 8 bases separating them. The germline V gene has CDR1 MNHEY and CDR2 SMNVEV (reference sequence). The CDR3 is 12 amino acids.